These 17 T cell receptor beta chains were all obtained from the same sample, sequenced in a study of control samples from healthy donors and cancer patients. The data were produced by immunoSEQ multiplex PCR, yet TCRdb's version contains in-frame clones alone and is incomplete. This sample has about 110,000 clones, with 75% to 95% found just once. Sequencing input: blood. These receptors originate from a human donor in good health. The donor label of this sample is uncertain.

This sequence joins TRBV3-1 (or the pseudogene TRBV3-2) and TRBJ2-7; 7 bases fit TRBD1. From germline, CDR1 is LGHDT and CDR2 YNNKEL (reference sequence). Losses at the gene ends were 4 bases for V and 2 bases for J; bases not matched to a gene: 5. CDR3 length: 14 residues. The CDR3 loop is CASSRRQGTYEQYF. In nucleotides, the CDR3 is TGTGCCAGCAGCCGCCGACAGGGCACCTACGAGCAGTACTTC.

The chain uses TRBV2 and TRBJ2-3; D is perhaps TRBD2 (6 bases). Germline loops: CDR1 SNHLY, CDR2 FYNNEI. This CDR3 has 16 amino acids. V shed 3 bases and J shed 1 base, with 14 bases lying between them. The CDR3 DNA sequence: TGTGCCAGCAGTGATTTACCGGGAGTGGGCACAGATACGCAGTATTTT. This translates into CASSDLPGVGTDTQYF.

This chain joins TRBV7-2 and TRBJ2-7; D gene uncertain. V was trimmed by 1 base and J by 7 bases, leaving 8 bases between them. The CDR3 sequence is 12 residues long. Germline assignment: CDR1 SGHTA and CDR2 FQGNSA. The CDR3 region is CASSLDTGEQYF. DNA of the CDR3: TGTGCCAGCAGCTTAGACACGGGTGAGCAGTACTTC.

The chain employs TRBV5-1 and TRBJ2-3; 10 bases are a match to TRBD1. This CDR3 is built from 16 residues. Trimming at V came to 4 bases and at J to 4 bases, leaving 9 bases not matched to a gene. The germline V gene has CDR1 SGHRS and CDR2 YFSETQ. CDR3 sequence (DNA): TGCGCCAGCAGCCCCGTCCGACAGGGGGCCTCAGATACGCAGTATTTT. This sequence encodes CASSPVRQGASDTQYF.

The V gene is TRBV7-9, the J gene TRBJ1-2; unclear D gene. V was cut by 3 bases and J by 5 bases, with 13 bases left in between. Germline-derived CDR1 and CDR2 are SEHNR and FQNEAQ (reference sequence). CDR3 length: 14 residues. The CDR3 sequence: CASSFPGEFYGYTF. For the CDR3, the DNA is TGTGCCAGCAGCTTTCCCGGGGAGTTTTATGGCTACACCTTC.

The CDR3 spells CATSGRTTYSYNEQFF. In DNA, the CDR3 is TGTGCCACCAGTGGCCGGACGACCTACTCCTACAATGAGCAGTTCTTC. The V call is TRBV24-1, the J call TRBJ2-1, with D uncertain. CDR1 is KGHDR and CDR2 is SFDVKD in the germline V gene. V lost 5 bases to trimming and J lost 0 bases, with 13 bases between them. This CDR3 is 16 amino acids long.

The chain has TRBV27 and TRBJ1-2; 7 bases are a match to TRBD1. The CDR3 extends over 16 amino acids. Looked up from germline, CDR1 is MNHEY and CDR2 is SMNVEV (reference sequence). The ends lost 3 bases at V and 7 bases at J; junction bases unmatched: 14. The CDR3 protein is CASSFSPNSGGGGYTF. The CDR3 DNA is TGTGCCAGCAGTTTTTCCCCAAACTCAGGGGGAGGTGGCTACACCTTC.

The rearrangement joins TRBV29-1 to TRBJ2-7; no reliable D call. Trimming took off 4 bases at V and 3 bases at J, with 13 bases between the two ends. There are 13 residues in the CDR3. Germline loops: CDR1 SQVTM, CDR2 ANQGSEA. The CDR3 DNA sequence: TGCAGCGTTGTACTTGGCAACAACTACGAGCAGTACTTC. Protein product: CSVVLGNNYEQYF.

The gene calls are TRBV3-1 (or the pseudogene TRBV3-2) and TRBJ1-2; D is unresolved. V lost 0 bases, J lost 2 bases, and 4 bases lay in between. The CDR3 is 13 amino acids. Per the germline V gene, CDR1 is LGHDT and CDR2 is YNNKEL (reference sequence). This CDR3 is CASSQDRNYGYTF. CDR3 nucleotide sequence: TGTGCCAGCAGCCAAGATAGAAACTATGGCTACACCTTC.

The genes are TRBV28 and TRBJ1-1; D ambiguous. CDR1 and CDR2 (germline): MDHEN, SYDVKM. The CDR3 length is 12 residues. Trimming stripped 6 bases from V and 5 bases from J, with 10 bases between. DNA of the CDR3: TGTGCCAGCAGAATCCGAGGGACTGAAGCTTTCTTT. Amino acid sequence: CASRIRGTEAFF.

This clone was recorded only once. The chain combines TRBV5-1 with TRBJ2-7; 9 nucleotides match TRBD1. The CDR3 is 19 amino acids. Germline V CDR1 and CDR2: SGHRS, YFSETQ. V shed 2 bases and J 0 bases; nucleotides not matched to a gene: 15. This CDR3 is CASSFRGSRGQGTSYEQYF. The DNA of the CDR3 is TGCGCCAGCAGCTTTCGGGGGTCTCGCGGACAGGGGACCTCCTACGAGCAGTACTTC.

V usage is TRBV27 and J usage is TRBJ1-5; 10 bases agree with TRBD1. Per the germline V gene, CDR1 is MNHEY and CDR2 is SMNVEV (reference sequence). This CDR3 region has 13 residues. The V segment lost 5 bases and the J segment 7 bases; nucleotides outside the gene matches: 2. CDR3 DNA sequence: TGTGCCAGCAGTCAGGACAGGGGGCAGCCCCAGCATTTT. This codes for CASSQDRGQPQHF.

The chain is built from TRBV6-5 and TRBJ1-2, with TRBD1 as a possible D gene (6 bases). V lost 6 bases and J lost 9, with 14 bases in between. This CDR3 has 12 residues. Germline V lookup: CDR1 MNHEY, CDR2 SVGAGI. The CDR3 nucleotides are TGTGCCAGCAGCGATACAGGGACCCGCTACACCTTC. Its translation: CASSDTGTRYTF.

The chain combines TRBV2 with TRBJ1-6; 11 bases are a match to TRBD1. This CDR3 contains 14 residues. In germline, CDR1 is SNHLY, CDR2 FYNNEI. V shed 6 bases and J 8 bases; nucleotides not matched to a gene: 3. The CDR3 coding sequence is TGTGCCAGCAGGCCGGGACAGGGGGATTCACCCCTCCACTTT. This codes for CASRPGQGDSPLHF. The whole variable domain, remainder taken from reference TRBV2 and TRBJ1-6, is EPEVTQTPSHQVTQMGQEVILRCVPISNHLYFYWYRQILGQKVEFLVSFYNNEISEKSEIFDDQFSVERPDGSNFTLKIRSTKLEDSAMYFCASRPGQGDSPLHFGNGTRLTVT.

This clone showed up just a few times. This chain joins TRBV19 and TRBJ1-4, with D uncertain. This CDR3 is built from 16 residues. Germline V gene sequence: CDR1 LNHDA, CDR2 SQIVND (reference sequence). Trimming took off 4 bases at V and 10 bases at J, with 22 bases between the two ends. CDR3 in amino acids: CASSSSATGRVGKLFF. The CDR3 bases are TGTGCCAGTAGTAGTTCGGCAACGGGAAGGGTTGGAAAACTGTTTTTT.

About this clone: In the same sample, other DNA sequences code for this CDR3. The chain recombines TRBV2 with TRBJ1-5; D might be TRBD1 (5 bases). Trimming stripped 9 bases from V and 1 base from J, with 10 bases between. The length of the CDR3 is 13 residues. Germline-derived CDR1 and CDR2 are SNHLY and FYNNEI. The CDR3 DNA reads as TGTGCCAGTCGCCGGGACAGCAATCAGCCCCAGCATTTT. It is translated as CASRRDSNQPQHF.

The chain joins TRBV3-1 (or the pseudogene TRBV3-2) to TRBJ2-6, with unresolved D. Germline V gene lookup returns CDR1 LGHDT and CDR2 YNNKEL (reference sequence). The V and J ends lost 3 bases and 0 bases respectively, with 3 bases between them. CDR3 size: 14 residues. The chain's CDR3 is CASSHSSGANVLTF. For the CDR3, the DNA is TGTGCCAGCAGCCACTCCTCTGGGGCCAACGTCCTGACTTTC.